The 20 T cell receptor beta chains listed next were all sequenced from one sample in a study of blood T cell repertoires in COVID-19 (dated by TCRdb to between 2020 and 2021). The protocol used for the library was the immunoSEQ multiplex PCR assay. Sourced from immuneACCESS, this table was stored by TCRdb with only in-frame sequences that have V and J called. A share of the clones is absent; for the studies checked, an unresolved V gene accounts for under half, and the remainder has no known explanation. In this sample the table shows approximately 150,000 clones, 65% to 85% of which occur a single time. Of the sample, about 5% is held by the ten largest clones. What was sequenced was PBMCs or T cells enriched from blood (not recorded which). These receptors originate from a man between 65 and 85 years old who had been exposed to COVID-19.

The chain joins TRBV19 to TRBJ1-6; TRBD1 matches at 7 bases. Germline CDR1 reads LNHDA; CDR2 reads SQIVND (reference sequence). The CDR3 covers 15 residues. V lost 4 bases to trimming and J lost 8 bases; unmatched junction nucleotides: 8. The CDR3: CASSTKTGFDSPLHF. For the CDR3, the DNA is TGTGCCAGTAGTACCAAGACAGGGTTTGATTCACCCCTCCACTTT.

The chain carries TRBV7-2 and TRBJ2-7; 8 bases match TRBD2. Losses at the gene ends were 2 bases for V and 3 bases for J; bases not matched to a gene: 12. The CDR3 contains 17 residues. CDR1 and CDR2 (germline): SGHTA, FQGNSA. CDR3 sequence: CASSLSRAGGLGYEQYF. The CDR3 DNA sequence: TGTGCCAGCAGCTTAAGTCGGGCGGGGGGTCTAGGCTACGAGCAGTACTTC. The full variable domain, in which reference TRBV7-2 and TRBJ2-7 provide the parts outside the CDR3, is GAGVSQSPSNKVTEKGKDVELRCDPISGHTALYWYRQSLGQGLEFLIYFQGNSAPDKSGLPSDRFSAERTGGSVSTLTIQRTQQEDSAVYLCASSLSRAGGLGYEQYFGPGTRLTVT.

The chain joins TRBV6-5 to TRBJ1-5; D gene ambiguous. Germline V gives CDR1 MNHEY, CDR2 SVGAGI. The CDR3 totals 14 residues. Trimming removed 6 bases at V and 2 bases at J, with 11 bases between. CDR3 coding DNA: TGTGCCAGCAGCTCAACCCCGGGCAATCAGCCCCAGCATTTT. Protein sequence: CASSSTPGNQPQHF.

This chain joins TRBV12-3 or TRBV12-4 and TRBJ2-7, with unresolved D. This CDR3 contains 12 residues. Trimming shortened V by 3 bases and J by 6 bases, and 9 bases separated the two germline ends. CDR3 sequence (DNA): TGTGCCAGCAGTTTCGGTCTTCTCGAGCAGTACTTC. Translating gives CASSFGLLEQYF.

The chain recombines TRBV7-9 with TRBJ2-4, with D perhaps matching TRBD2 (5 bases). Trimming removed 3 bases from V and 4 bases from J, with 10 bases in between. Germline lookup yields CDR1 SEHNR and CDR2 FQNEAQ (reference sequence). CDR3 size: 14 residues. The CDR3 nucleotides are TGTGCCAGCAGCTTTTCCGGGATTAAAAACATTCAGTACTTC. Protein sequence: CASSFSGIKNIQYF.

V is TRBV7-9 and J is TRBJ1-2; no reliable D call. The germline V and J ends were trimmed by 7 bases and 8 bases, with 14 bases remaining between them. The CDR3 is made up of 12 amino acids. From germline, CDR1 is SEHNR and CDR2 FQNEAQ (reference sequence). DNA for the CDR3: TGTGCCAGCACCCTCGGGAGTCAGGGCTACACCTTC. Translating gives CASTLGSQGYTF. The variable domain in full, completed from reference TRBV7-9 and TRBJ1-2, reads DTGVSQNPRHKITKRGQNVTFRCDPISEHNRLYWYRQTLGQGPEFLTYFQNEAQLEKSRLLSDRFSAERPKGSFSTLEIQRTEQGDSAMYLCASTLGSQGYTFGSGTRLTVV.

The V call is TRBV18, the J call TRBJ1-2, with 7 positions matching TRBD1. The CDR3 loop spans 14 amino acids. Germline V gene lookup returns CDR1 KGHSH and CDR2 LQKENI. The ends lost 6 bases at V and 3 bases at J; junction bases unmatched: 7. The CDR3 reads CASSRNRGDYGYTF. CDR3 in DNA: TGTGCCAGCTCTCGGAACAGGGGAGACTATGGCTACACCTTC.

The chain uses TRBV3-1 (or the pseudogene TRBV3-2) and TRBJ1-5, with D perhaps matching TRBD1 (6 bases). V lost 1 base to trimming and J lost 0 bases, with 16 bases between them. Per germline, CDR1 LGHDT and CDR2 YNNKEL (reference sequence). The CDR3 is 18 amino acids. CDR3 nucleotide sequence: TGTGCCAGCAGCCAAGTCCGACAGGTGGAAGATAGCAATCAGCCCCAGCATTTT. Protein: CASSQVRQVEDSNQPQHF.

The chain has TRBV24-1 and TRBJ1-5; 7 nucleotides align to TRBD1. With 3 bases clipped from V and 6 bases from J, the junction kept 4 bases outside the gene matches. Per the germline V gene, CDR1 is KGHDR and CDR2 is SFDVKD. CDR3 length equals 14 residues. The CDR3 region is CATSDEGGFQPQHF. For the CDR3, the DNA is TGTGCCACCAGTGATGAAGGGGGCTTTCAGCCCCAGCATTTT.

The DNA for the CDR3 is TGCGCCAGCAGCTTGGTGTCTGGGGGCAATGGGGAAAAACTGTTTTTT. Its translation: CASSLVSGGNGEKLFF. This chain uses TRBV5-1 with TRBJ1-4, with a tentative D call TRBD1 (6 bases). The V gene lost 0 bases and the J gene lost 8 bases, with 17 bases spanning the gap. CDR1 SGHRS and CDR2 YFSETQ come from the germline V gene. The CDR3 runs 16 residues.

This chain links TRBV30 with TRBJ1-1; D unresolved. V was trimmed by 1 base and J by 11 bases, leaving 20 bases between them. CDR1 is GTSNPN and CDR2 is SVGIG in the germline V gene (reference sequence). There are 14 residues in the CDR3. CDR3: CAWSEAQAVLEAFF. DNA for the CDR3: TGTGCCTGGAGTGAGGCGCAGGCCGTCCTCGAGGCTTTCTTT.

This clone has more than one count but fewer than ten. The chain combines TRBV7-2 with TRBJ1-5, with D perhaps TRBD1 (5 bases). The CDR3 runs to 16 residues. Trimming took off 5 bases at V and 2 bases at J, with 16 bases between the two ends. Germline loops: CDR1 SGHTA, CDR2 FQGNSA. CDR3 in amino acids: CASSPAGRGGNQPQHF. The CDR3 nucleotides read TGTGCCAGCAGCCCCGCGGGGCGGGGGGGCAATCAGCCCCAGCATTTT.

The chain joins TRBV11-2 to TRBJ2-1; maybe TRBD2 (5 bases). This CDR3 comprises 16 residues. The V end was cut by 0 bases, the J end by 10 bases, with 19 bases between. The V gene's germline CDR1 is SGHAT and CDR2 FQNNGV. The CDR3 region is CASSLDTNMRVAEQFF. Here the CDR3 DNA reads TGTGCCAGCAGCTTAGATACGAATATGAGGGTGGCCGAGCAGTTCTTC.

The chain has TRBV7-6 and TRBJ2-5; weak D call: TRBD2 (6 bases). V was clipped by 5 bases and J by 2 bases, with 18 bases between them. The V gene's germline CDR1 is SGHVS and CDR2 FNYEAQ. This CDR3 has 16 amino acids. The CDR3 loop is CASSISAGTLQETQYF. In DNA form, the CDR3 reads TGTGCCAGCAGCATCTCCGCCGGGACTCTGCAAGAGACCCAGTACTTC.

This clone showed up just once. The chain has TRBV10-3 and TRBJ1-1; D is perhaps TRBD1 (5 bases). Germline V gene data show CDR1 as ENHRY and CDR2 as SYGVKD. This CDR3 is 17 amino acids long. Trimming left V 2 bases short and J 2 bases short, with 18 bases between. The DNA for the CDR3 is TGTGCCATCAGTGAGCTGCGCGGGGCGGAGGGTAACACTGAAGCTTTCTTT. Its protein is CAISELRGAEGNTEAFF.

This chain joins TRBV28 and TRBJ1-4; tentative D call: TRBD1 (5 bases). CDR1 MDHEN and CDR2 SYDVKM come from the germline V gene. The CDR3 covers 14 residues. V lost 6 bases, J lost 3 bases, and 11 bases lay in between. The CDR3 region is CASRPWTPNEKLFF. In DNA, the CDR3 is TGTGCCAGCAGACCCTGGACACCTAATGAAAAACTGTTTTTT.

The J gene is TRBJ1-6, the V gene TRBV29-1; D is perhaps TRBD1 (6 bases). Germline loops: CDR1 SQVTM, CDR2 ANQGSEA. V was shortened by 3 bases and J by 5 bases, with 8 bases between the two germline ends. The CDR3 consists of 13 residues. CDR3 region: CSVEWDNNSPLHF. In nucleotides, the CDR3 is TGCAGCGTTGAGTGGGACAATAATTCACCCCTCCACTTT.

The chain joins TRBV5-1 to TRBJ2-5; 8 bases are shared with TRBD2. The germline V gene encodes CDR1 SGHRS and CDR2 YFSETQ. CDR3 size: 13 residues. V shed 4 bases and J 5 bases; nucleotides not matched to a gene: 4. CDR3 nucleotide sequence: TGCGCCAGCAGCCCGGGGGGGTCGGAGACCCAGTACTTC. Its protein product is CASSPGGSETQYF.

This clone has a single count. The genes are TRBV29-1 and TRBJ1-2; D is ambiguous. V lost 6 bases to trimming and J lost 8 bases, with 13 bases between them. Germline lookup yields CDR1 SQVTM and CDR2 ANQGSEA. This CDR3 has 11 residues. CDR3 amino acids: CSVTESGGYTF. For the CDR3, the DNA is TGCAGCGTGACTGAATCGGGAGGCTACACCTTC.

J is TRBJ1-1 and V is TRBV5-4; 7 bases are shared with TRBD1. Germline values: CDR1 SGHNT, CDR2 YYREEE (reference sequence). The ends lost 4 bases at V and 0 bases at J; junction bases unmatched: 9. The CDR3 sequence is 16 residues long. This CDR3 is CASSIHQGEMNTEAFF. In DNA form, the CDR3 reads TGTGCCAGCAGCATCCATCAGGGGGAGATGAACACTGAAGCTTTCTTT.